The clone carrying this T cell receptor beta chain occurred a few times. This record comes from a study of blood T cell repertoires in COVID-19. Study-level information: COVID-19 samples, acute and convalescent, were from the United States, Italy and Spain.

The repertoire was sequenced with immunoSEQ multiplex PCR; TCRdb's copy has only in-frame clones and lacks some. The sample lists around 100,000 clones; approximately 85% were seen once. Germline CDR1 and CDR2: SGHDT and YYEEEE. V was clipped by 2 bases and J by 1 base, with 6 bases between them. This CDR3 is built from 13 residues. Specimen: peripheral blood. The chain recombines TRBV5-6 with TRBJ1-1, with D possibly matching TRBD1 (6 bases). This clonotype originated in a human donor in a cohort sampled during active COVID-19. DNA of the CDR3: TGTGCCAGCAGCTTCAGGGGGAACACTGAAGCTTTCTTT. It translates to CASSFRGNTEAFF.